The clone carrying this T cell receptor beta chain was recorded only once. Its matching antigen is unknown. Data came from immunoSEQ multiplex PCR; TCRdb stores just in-frame clones and leaves some out. The data hold fewer than 60,000 clones, with approximately 80% observed a single time. The record originates from a study of vaccination effects on CD4 cells after COVID-19. Study-level information: Researchers obtained post-vaccine samples at a median of 72 days past the second dose.

Following culture for about ten days, CD4+ T cells were isolated. BNT162b2 vaccine or mRNA-1273 vaccine was given to participants in two doses. Nucleocapsid antibodies were negative in the vaccine recipients, who had never had SARS-CoV-2 infection. The CDR3 is made up of 15 amino acids. Looked up from germline, CDR1 is LNHNV and CDR2 is YYDKDF (reference sequence). The ends were cut back, 0 bases at V and 6 bases at J, with 15 bases in the middle. Findings and limits, study-wide: In the late period after vaccination, infection- and vaccine-induced clones contracted markedly.

The TCR was taken from a human donor who received a COVID-19 vaccine. Specimen: CD4+ T cells from PBMCs cultured without peptide, collected after COVID-19 vaccination. V and J are TRBV15 and TRBJ2-7; TRBD2 might be the D (6 bases). This chain's CDR3 is CATSRDILAGSEQYF. The CDR3 DNA sequence: TGTGCCACCAGCAGAGACATCCTTGCGGGGTCCGAGCAGTACTTC.